The rows below give T cell receptor beta chains drawn from one sample of a study of T cells after yellow fever vaccination. MiXCR, run by TCRdb on the 5' RACE reads, gives a single entry per CDR3 protein. Of 510,000 or so distinct CDR3 sequences detected, under 25% appear once; the ten largest clones hold more than 13%. Specimen: PBMCs, collected 15 days after the yellow fever booster vaccination. The source is a man aged 30-40 years who received the YFV17D yellow fever vaccine. The CDR3 runs from the conserved cysteine through the conserved F or W. The D gene is left open where the match is weak. Clone size appears in some rows only: once, few, many, or a class for an expanded clone.

TRBV5-1	few	TRBJ1-1	TRBD1	CASSWGDRANTEAFF	TGCGCCAGCAGCTGGGGAGACAGGGCGAACACTGAAGCTTTCTTT
TRBV28	.	TRBJ1-6	.	CAITVGRLNSPLHF	TGTGCCATTACGGTGGGTCGGCTTAATTCACCCCTCCACTTT
TRBV29-1	.	TRBJ2-2	.	CSVARPSGELFF	TGCAGCGTCGCCCGGCCAAGCGGGGAGCTGTTTTTT
TRBV5-1	many	TRBJ2-3	.	CASSLGSTDTQYF	TGCGCCAGCAGCTTGGGTTCCACAGATACGCAGTATTTT
TRBV5-1	few	TRBJ2-5	.	CASSHGTPQETQYF	TGCGCCAGCAGCCACGGGACACCGCAAGAGACCCAGTACTTC
TRBV18	.	TRBJ2-2	TRBD2	CASSPWRGTGELFF	TGTGCCAGCTCACCATGGCGGGGGACCGGGGAGCTGTTTTTT
TRBV27	few	TRBJ2-5	TRBD1	CASSSTGVRGLQYF	TGTGCCAGCAGTTCGACAGGGGTTAGAGGACTCCAGTACTTC
TRBV30	.	TRBJ2-3	.	CACSGPLGTDTQYF	TGTGCCTGCTCAGGACCCTTGGGCACAGATACGCAGTATTTT
TRBV6-5	few	TRBJ1-1	.	CASLGEGNTEAFF	TGTGCCAGCCTGGGAGAGGGGAACACTGAAGCTTTCTTT
TRBV7-3	few	TRBJ2-7	TRBD2	CASGVAGSEQYF	TGTGCCAGCGGAGTAGCGGGAAGCGAGCAGTACTTC
TRBV7-3	.	TRBJ2-1	TRBD1	CASSLIGTGNNEQFF	TGTGCCAGCAGCTTAATAGGGACAGGGAACAATGAGCAGTTCTTC
TRBV7-9	few	TRBJ1-1	.	CASSPSGGGGTEAFF	TGTGCCAGCAGCCCCTCGGGAGGGGGGGGCACTGAAGCTTTCTTT
TRBV20-1	few	TRBJ2-3	TRBD1	CSARQGRDTQYF	TGCAGTGCAAGACAGGGGCGCGATACGCAGTATTTT
TRBV7-2	.	TRBJ2-5	.	CASSPTPKLQETQYF	TGTGCCAGCAGCCCAACGCCAAAACTCCAAGAGACCCAGTACTTC
TRBV5-4	few	TRBJ2-1	.	CASSLELVATNEQFF	TGTGCCAGCAGCTTGGAACTAGTGGCCACAAATGAGCAGTTCTTC
TRBV15	few	TRBJ2-3	.	CATGIDYTDTQYF	TGTGCCACGGGTATAGACTACACAGATACGCAGTATTTT
TRBV7-8	.	TRBJ2-3	TRBD2	CASSFRASGLDTQYF	TGTGCCAGCAGCTTTAGGGCTAGCGGGTTGGATACGCAGTATTTT
TRBV20-1	few	TRBJ2-7	.	CSARWGRGQVYF	TGCAGTGCTAGGTGGGGGAGGGGGCAGGTGTACTTC
TRBV4-3	.	TRBJ2-3	.	CAATGTDTQYF	TGCGCCGCGACTGGCACAGATACGCAGTATTTT
TRBV20-1	many	TRBJ2-1	TRBD2	CSASTGGSYNEQFF	TGCAGTGCTAGTACGGGGGGCTCCTACAATGAGCAGTTCTTC
TRBV20-1	.	TRBJ2-3	.	CCARDVRTTSTDTQYF	TGCTGTGCTAGAGATGTCCGAACCACTAGCACAGATACGCAGTATTTT
TRBV2	many	TRBJ2-5	.	CASSEITASGEGETQYF	TGTGCCAGCAGTGAAATTACGGCCAGCGGAGAGGGGGAGACCCAGTACTTC
TRBV20-1	.	TRBJ2-7	.	CSARVTLAGYEQYF	TGCAGTGCTAGAGTTACTCTAGCAGGCTACGAGCAGTACTTC
TRBV7-2	few	TRBJ2-5	TRBD2	CASSRPLGREVQETQYF	TGTGCCAGCAGCAGGCCTCTCGGGCGGGAGGTTCAAGAGACCCAGTACTTC
TRBV9	.	TRBJ2-2	.	CASSVEQTTGELFF	TGTGCCAGCAGCGTAGAACAGACCACCGGGGAGCTGTTTTTT
TRBV4-2	.	TRBJ2-3	TRBD2	CASSQEGPAGGNTDTQYF	TGTGCCAGCAGCCAAGAGGGCCCAGCGGGAGGGAACACAGATACGCAGTATTTT
TRBV29-1	.	TRBJ1-4	.	CSVRSSANEKLFF	TGCAGCGTAAGATCCTCGGCTAATGAAAAACTGTTTTTT
TRBV19	.	TRBJ2-1	.	CASSPNTGHYNEQFF	TGTGCCAGTAGTCCAAACACGGGACATTACAATGAGCAGTTCTTC